The sequence of this T cell receptor beta chain was determined in a study of T-cell reconstitution after alpha-beta-depleted transplantation in children. The junction had 13 bases not matched to a gene; V was cut back by 5 bases and J by 7 bases. The CDR3 length is 15 residues. Using unique molecular identifiers, the investigators prepared the TCRbeta library. One entry per CDR3 protein results from TCRdb running MiXCR on the PCR reads. The table records 100,000 or so distinct CDR3 sequences, more than 10% of them present only once. The TCR was taken from a human donor who donated a stem cell graft to a child with inherited bone marrow failure. The material sequenced was PBMCs from the stem cell graft donor, taken from the stem cell graft. The genes are TRBV12-3 or TRBV12-4 and TRBJ2-5, with 7 nucleotides matching TRBD2. CDR3 DNA sequence: TGTGCCAGCAGTCCGATCGGACGGCCGGGGGGGACCCAGTACTTC. Its protein is CASSPIGRPGGTQYF.